The clone carrying this T cell receptor (beta chain) is a singleton in its sample. With 4 bases clipped from V and 0 bases from J, the junction kept 5 bases outside the gene matches. The length of the CDR3 is 16 residues. Germline V gene data show CDR1 as SGHRS and CDR2 as YFSETQ. Authors' analysis steps: Using reference gene primer amplification, nucleated cell counts were estimated. The table came from immunoSEQ multiplex PCR; TCRdb's copy has only in-frame clones and leaves some out. The V and J calls and clone size are taken from that table; D and trimming were inferred from the DNA. Seen here are over 95,000 clones, 80% to 90% observed once, and the top ten hold 4.6%. This entry belongs to a study of blood T cell repertoires in COVID-19.

Sequencing was performed on peripheral blood. The TCR sequence derives from a woman aged 45-60 years with acute or convalescent COVID-19. The chain combines TRBV5-1 with TRBJ2-5; 11 bases match TRBD2. CDR3 sequence: CASSTTSGGYQETQYF. CDR3 coding DNA: TGCGCCAGCAGCACTACTAGCGGGGGCTACCAAGAGACCCAGTACTTC.